Listed below are T cell receptor beta chains from one sample, sequenced in a study of T cell changes during pregnancy in multiple sclerosis. Clones were read by immunoSEQ multiplex PCR, and TCRdb kept only the in-frame ones, dropping some. Of about 24,000 clones listed, 85% to 90% are singletons. The specimen was CD4+ T cells from peripheral blood mononuclear cells, collected in the first trimester of pregnancy. The receptors shown here come from a female donor in good health, enrolled as a control in a pregnancy study. CDR3s include the opening cysteine and the closing phenylalanine or tryptophan. A D gene is named only where the DNA matches it firmly. Some rows mark clone size as missing; the rest say once, few, many or name a class of expanded clone.

d_call: NA
v_call: TRBV2
j_call: TRBJ2-1
clone_size: NA
cdr3_nt: TGTGCCAGCGAGGAGGACTCCTACAATGAGCAGTTCTTC
cdr3_aa: CASEEDSYNEQFF

d_call: NA
v_call: TRBV11-2
j_call: TRBJ1-3
clone_size: NA
cdr3_nt: TGTGCCAGCAGCCAACAGGGCTACTCTGGAAACACCATATATTTT
cdr3_aa: CASSQQGYSGNTIYF

d_call: TRBD1
v_call: TRBV11-3
j_call: TRBJ2-7
clone_size: once
cdr3_nt: TGTGCCAGCAGCTTAGGAGGGACAGGGGACGACGAGCAGTACTTC
cdr3_aa: CASSLGGTGDDEQYF

d_call: NA
v_call: TRBV6-4
j_call: TRBJ2-1
clone_size: NA
cdr3_nt: TGTGCCAGCAGTGACCCCGGACTAAACAATGAGCAGTTCTTC
cdr3_aa: CASSDPGLNNEQFF

d_call: TRBD2
v_call: TRBV7-3
j_call: TRBJ2-7
clone_size: once
cdr3_nt: TGTGCCAGCAGCCCCTCGACTAGCGGCCCTACATTC
cdr3_aa: CASSPSTSGPTF

d_call: TRBD1
v_call: TRBV18
j_call: TRBJ1-2
clone_size: NA
cdr3_nt: TGTGCCAGCGCCCTACAGGGGGTTTATGGCTACACCTTC
cdr3_aa: CASALQGVYGYTF

d_call: NA
v_call: TRBV16
j_call: TRBJ1-1
clone_size: NA
cdr3_nt: TGTGCCAGCTCGGGAGGGGCGAACACTGAAGCTTTCTTT
cdr3_aa: CASSGGANTEAFF

d_call: NA
v_call: TRBV9
j_call: TRBJ1-2
clone_size: NA
cdr3_nt: TGTGCCAGCAGCGTAGGGATAGAAGGGGTATCCTATGGCTACACCTTC
cdr3_aa: CASSVGIEGVSYGYTF

d_call: NA
v_call: TRBV6-1
j_call: TRBJ2-3
clone_size: NA
cdr3_nt: TGTGCCAGCATAGAAACAGGTTTCACAGATACGCAGTATTTT
cdr3_aa: CASIETGFTDTQYF

d_call: TRBD2
v_call: TRBV4-1
j_call: TRBJ2-7
clone_size: once
cdr3_nt: TGCGCCAGCAGCCCCGCGGGGGGGAGTACCTACGAGCAGTACTTC
cdr3_aa: CASSPAGGSTYEQYF

d_call: NA
v_call: TRBV28
j_call: TRBJ1-5
clone_size: few
cdr3_nt: TGTGCCAGCAGTTTGGCAAATCAGCCCCAGCATTTT
cdr3_aa: CASSLANQPQHF

d_call: NA
v_call: TRBV29-1
j_call: TRBJ1-2
clone_size: NA
cdr3_nt: TGCAGCGTTCAGACAGATTACTATGGCTACACCTTC
cdr3_aa: CSVQTDYYGYTF

d_call: TRBD1
v_call: TRBV4-1
j_call: TRBJ1-1
clone_size: NA
cdr3_nt: TGCGCCAGCAGCCAAGACAGGGGGACTGAAGCTTTCTTT
cdr3_aa: CASSQDRGTEAFF

d_call: NA
v_call: TRBV7-2
j_call: TRBJ2-2
clone_size: NA
cdr3_nt: TGTGCCAGCAGCTTAGACGGGACTTACACCGGGGAGCTGTTTTTT
cdr3_aa: CASSLDGTYTGELFF

d_call: NA
v_call: TRBV19
j_call: TRBJ1-1
clone_size: NA
cdr3_nt: TGTGCCAGTAGTATCACGGACACTGAAGCTTTCTTT
cdr3_aa: CASSITDTEAFF